A single sample gave rise to the 11 T cell receptor beta chains below, sequenced in a study of blood T cell repertoires in COVID-19. Some clones are missing from TCRdb's copy, which holds only in-frame ones; the method was immunoSEQ multiplex PCR. The table has 250,000 to 400,000 clones, over 85% seen once; the top ten hold about 2.4%. Specimen: PBMCs or T cells enriched from blood (not recorded which). Receptors originate from a man in his fifties or sixties who had recovered from COVID-19.

This chain links TRBV6-4 with TRBJ2-3; the match to TRBD1 covers 9 bases. The germline CDR1 and CDR2 sequences are MRHNA and SNTAGT. J was trimmed by 6 bases and V by 4 bases; bases with no gene match: 11. The length of the CDR3 is 16 residues. CDR3 protein: CASSVSTGTGRDTQYF. The CDR3 DNA reads TGTGCCAGCAGTGTCTCCACCGGGACAGGGCGTGATACGCAGTATTTT.

V and J are TRBV4-1 and TRBJ1-5, with a tentative D call TRBD1 (5 bases). The V and J ends lost 10 bases and 0 bases respectively, with 16 bases between them. Germline V lookup: CDR1 MGHRA, CDR2 YSYEKL. The CDR3 has 15 residues. The CDR3 reads CATREQVYSNQPQHF. CDR3 DNA: TGCGCCACCAGGGAACAGGTTTATAGCAATCAGCCCCAGCATTTT.

The gene calls are TRBV6-2 or TRBV6-3 and TRBJ2-3; 7 bases match TRBD2. The CDR3 sequence is 14 residues long. J lost 3 bases, V lost 4 bases, and 4 bases had no gene match. The germline V gene has CDR1 MNHEY and CDR2 SVGEGT. CDR3 sequence (DNA): TGTGCCAGCAGTTCCTGGGGGGGAACAGATACGCAGTATTTT. Its protein is CASSSWGGTDTQYF.

The chain carries TRBV3-1 (or the pseudogene TRBV3-2) and TRBJ1-6; unclear D gene. The CDR3 extends over 14 amino acids. The germline gives CDR1 LGHDT, CDR2 YNNKEL (reference sequence). Trimming left V 6 bases short and J 9 bases short, with 15 bases between. CDR3 protein: CASSHPSSGSPLHF. For the CDR3, the DNA is TGTGCCAGCAGTCACCCATCGTCGGGTTCACCCCTCCACTTT.

The chain couples TRBV13 to TRBJ1-3, with D uncertain. This CDR3 comprises 13 residues. From germline, CDR1 is PRHDT and CDR2 FYEKMQ (reference sequence). Trimming cost V 5 bases and J 2 bases, with 7 bases left between them. The CDR3 loop is CASSLLAGNTIYF. In DNA, the CDR3 is TGTGCCAGCAGCCTTTTAGCTGGAAACACCATATATTTT.

The chain combines TRBV30 with TRBJ2-7; D remains ambiguous. Germline values: CDR1 GTSNPN, CDR2 SVGIG (reference sequence). This CDR3 spans 13 amino acids. V was cut by 3 bases and J by 2 bases, with 11 bases left in between. The CDR3 sequence is CAWSVTHTYEQYF. CDR3 bases: TGTGCCTGGAGCGTGACACATACCTACGAGCAGTACTTC.

The V call is TRBV9, the J call TRBJ2-1; 7 nucleotides agree with TRBD2. Trimming took 3 bases from V and 3 from J; bases not matched to a gene: 15. This CDR3 is built from 18 residues. Germline V gives CDR1 SGDLS, CDR2 YYNGEE. DNA for the CDR3: TGTGCCAGCAGCGAAGGCCCTGATACAGCGGGACTCTACAATGAGCAGTTCTTC. Its translation: CASSEGPDTAGLYNEQFF.

The V call is TRBV9, the J call TRBJ2-4; D unresolved. CDR1 SGDLS and CDR2 YYNGEE come from the germline V gene. There are 14 residues in the CDR3. V dropped 4 bases and J dropped 4 bases, with 12 bases sitting between them. Here the CDR3 DNA reads TGTGCCAGCAGCCCAGACATGTTAAAAAACATTCAGTACTTC. Residues: CASSPDMLKNIQYF. Based on the CDR3 plus reference TRBV9 and TRBJ2-4, the full variable domain is DSGVTQTPKHLITATGQRVTLRCSPRSGDLSVYWYQQSLDQGLQFLIQYYNGEERAKGNILERFSAQQFPDLHSELNLSSLELGDSALYFCASSPDMLKNIQYFGAGTRLSVL.

V is TRBV6-5 and J is TRBJ2-3; 7 bases agree with TRBD1. V shed 3 bases and J 4 bases; nucleotides not matched to a gene: 10. The CDR3 extends over 16 amino acids. CDR1 is MNHEY, CDR2 SVGAGI, per germline. The CDR3, as DNA: TGTGCCAGCAGTTATAATGGGAGAGGGGGCCCAGATACGCAGTATTTT. It encodes CASSYNGRGGPDTQYF.

V is TRBV7-2 and J is TRBJ1-2; the D gene is possibly TRBD1 (5 bases). The germline V gene encodes CDR1 SGHTA and CDR2 FQGNSA. The CDR3 is made up of 16 amino acids. V dropped 6 bases and J dropped 8 bases, with 25 bases sitting between them. For the CDR3, the DNA is TGTGCCAGCAGGAACATGAGAACGGGACCCGGGAGGGGCTACACCTTC. Protein product: CASRNMRTGPGRGYTF.

This clone was seen a few times. The rearrangement links TRBV11-3 to TRBJ1-4; D gene ambiguous. This CDR3 comprises 18 residues. Germline CDR1 and CDR2: SGHNT and YENEEA. V was cut by 1 base and J by 2 bases, with 17 bases left in between. DNA for the CDR3: TGTGCCAGCAGCTTAGGAGGCCGGTGGAAGCCTACTAATGAAAAACTGTTTTTT. Its translation: CASSLGGRWKPTNEKLFF.